A single sample is the source of the 17 T cell receptor beta chains below, sequenced in a study of shared clonotypes between healthy human individuals. TCRdb's table, derived via immunoSEQ multiplex PCR, lists solely in-frame clones and lacks some. The data show roughly 1,800,000 clones, with less than 95% seen just once and 0.95% to 1.5% held by the top ten. Naive CD8 cells, CD45RO-negative and positively selected for CCR7, excluded terminally differentiated effector memory CD45RA+ cells. Input material: naive CD8+ T cells sorted from blood. The receptor source for this set is a man between 18 and 35 years old in good health.

This clone was detected a few times. The chain has TRBV19 and TRBJ1-1; TRBD1 matches 8 bases. This CDR3 region has 16 residues. Per germline, CDR1 LNHDA and CDR2 SQIVND (reference sequence). V lost 6 bases to trimming and J lost 3 bases; unmatched junction nucleotides: 12. The CDR3 nucleotides read TGTGCCAGTAGAACCCCTCGACAGGGGTGGGACACTGAAGCTTTCTTT. This codes for CASRTPRQGWDTEAFF.

This clone has a single count. The chain employs TRBV27 and TRBJ2-7, with 11 bases fitting TRBD2. The ends lost 2 bases at V and 4 bases at J; junction bases unmatched: 4. The CDR3 runs to 15 residues. From germline, CDR1 is MNHEY and CDR2 SMNVEV (reference sequence). The CDR3 region has the DNA TGTGCCAGCAGTTTAACTAGCGGGAGCGGGTACGAGCAGTACTTC. Translated: CASSLTSGSGYEQYF.

The V and J genes are TRBV30 and TRBJ1-6; D is ambiguous. Germline V gene data show CDR1 as GTSNPN and CDR2 as SVGIG (reference sequence). V dropped 2 bases and J dropped 9 bases, with 11 bases sitting between them. The CDR3 loop spans 13 amino acids. CDR3 region: CAWSMDRGSPLHF. In DNA form, the CDR3 reads TGTGCCTGGAGTATGGATCGGGGTTCACCCCTCCACTTT.

The CDR3 DNA sequence: TGTGCCAGCACCGGACAGTCTAATCAGCCCCAGCATTTT. This gives the protein CASTGQSNQPQHF. The chain combines TRBV6-6 with TRBJ1-5; tentatively, D is TRBD1 (6 bases). CDR3 length: 13 amino acids. Looked up from germline, CDR1 is MNHNY and CDR2 is SVGAGI (reference sequence). Trimming pared 7 bases from V and 4 bases from J, leaving 11 bases between.

This clone has only one observation. Additional DNA sequences in this sample encode the identical CDR3. Here the CDR3 reads CASSLGLAGGYEQYF. The CDR3 bases are TGTGCCAGCAGTTTAGGGCTAGCGGGAGGGTACGAGCAGTACTTC. The chain uses TRBV27 and TRBJ2-7, with TRBD2 matching 12 bases. This CDR3 contains 15 residues. The V and J ends lost 2 bases and 4 bases, in that order; junction bases with no gene match: 3. Germline values: CDR1 MNHEY, CDR2 SMNVEV (reference sequence).

The gene calls are TRBV9 and TRBJ2-2; TRBD2 is a possible D gene (6 bases). Deletions cut 4 bases from V and 2 bases from J, with 9 bases between. Germline V gene lookup returns CDR1 SGDLS and CDR2 YYNGEE. The CDR3 is 14 amino acids. In nucleotides, the CDR3 is TGTGCCAGCAGCTTTAGCGGAAACACCGGGGAGCTGTTTTTT. Translating it yields CASSFSGNTGELFF.

The chain has TRBV13 and TRBJ2-3, with D possibly being TRBD1 or TRBD2 (5 bases each). The CDR3 is 14 amino acids. The germline V gene has CDR1 PRHDT and CDR2 FYEKMQ (reference sequence). Trimming took off 0 bases at V and 4 bases at J, with 8 bases between the two ends. In DNA, the CDR3 is TGTGCCAGCAGCTTAGGGGGGGAATCAGATACGCAGTATTTT. Translation gives CASSLGGESDTQYF.

The chain couples TRBV28 to TRBJ2-5; the D call may be TRBD1 or TRBD2 (5 bases each). Trimming removed 5 bases from V and 3 bases from J, with 22 bases in between. Germline CDR1 reads MDHEN; CDR2 reads SYDVKM. The CDR3 is made up of 17 amino acids. The CDR3: CASSPYQGSGTEETQYF. The CDR3 coding sequence is TGTGCCAGCAGTCCGTATCAGGGATCCGGGACCGAAGAGACCCAGTACTTC.

V usage is TRBV11-1 and J usage is TRBJ2-7, with D possibly being TRBD1 (6 bases). Germline lookup yields CDR1 SGHAT and CDR2 FQDESV (reference sequence). The V end lost 4 bases, the J end lost 3 bases, and 16 bases lay between the germline ends. The CDR3 is 15 amino acids. CDR3 sequence reads: CASSSGHAAGYEQYF. The CDR3 DNA reads TGTGCCAGCAGCTCGGGACATGCCGCCGGCTACGAGCAGTACTTC.

The chain employs TRBV7-9 and TRBJ2-4; D unclear. Germline V lookup: CDR1 SEHNR, CDR2 FQNEAQ (reference sequence). The CDR3 is 13 residues long. V was clipped by 5 bases and J by 2 bases, with 7 bases between them. CDR3 DNA sequence: TGTGCCAGCAGCCATAATACCAAAAACATTCAGTACTTC. Protein: CASSHNTKNIQYF.

The rearrangement uses TRBV5-1 and TRBJ2-3; TRBD2 might be the D (5 bases). With 3 bases removed from V and 3 bases from J, the gap between germline ends came to 8 bases. Germline CDR1 is SGHRS and CDR2 is YFSETQ. This CDR3 is 13 amino acids long. The CDR3 DNA follows: TGCGCCAGCAGCTGGACTGAAACAGATACGCAGTATTTT. Protein: CASSWTETDTQYF.

As DNA, the CDR3 is TGTGCCAGCAGTTTCAGAGGGAGGGCCCGGGAGCAGTACTTC. Protein sequence: CASSFRGRAREQYF. This chain uses TRBV27 with TRBJ2-7, with 7 bases that match TRBD2. The CDR3 sequence is 14 residues long. The J segment lost 7 bases and the V segment lost 3 bases, leaving 9 bases of the junction unmatched. Germline V lookup: CDR1 MNHEY, CDR2 SMNVEV (reference sequence).

The gene calls are TRBV9 and TRBJ2-5; 14 bases are shared with TRBD2. J was trimmed by 5 bases and V by 3 bases; bases with no gene match: 3. Germline CDR1 and CDR2: SGDLS and YYNGEE. There are 15 residues in the CDR3. Written as DNA, the CDR3 is TGTGCCAGCAGCGCCGGGACTAGCGGGAGTGAGACCCAGTACTTC. Protein sequence: CASSAGTSGSETQYF.

The chain couples TRBV6-5 to TRBJ1-2; D is possibly TRBD1 (5 bases). CDR1 is MNHEY and CDR2 is SVGAGI in the germline V gene. V was trimmed by 4 bases and J by 6 bases, leaving 12 bases between them. The length of the CDR3 is 13 residues. This CDR3 reads CASSFQGMDGYTF. CDR3 in DNA: TGTGCCAGCAGTTTCCAGGGTATGGATGGCTACACCTTC.

A word on this clone: Other DNA variants within this sample encode the same CDR3. The chain couples TRBV6-5 to TRBJ2-1, with TRBD2 identical over 7 bases. The CDR3 runs to 13 residues. V was clipped by 0 bases and J by 8 bases; unmatched bases: 1. Germline values: CDR1 MNHEY, CDR2 SVGAGI. This chain's CDR3 is CASSYSSGDEQFF. For the CDR3, the DNA is TGTGCCAGCAGTTACTCGAGCGGGGATGAGCAGTTCTTC.

The chain carries TRBV10-3 and TRBJ2-7, with D possibly being TRBD1 (5 bases). Trimming shortened V by 11 bases and J by 0 bases, and 17 bases separated the two germline ends. The CDR3 contains 14 residues. The germline CDR1 and CDR2 sequences are ENHRY and SYGVKD. CDR3 DNA sequence: TGTGCCTCTAACGAAGGGGAATACTCCTACGAGCAGTACTTC. Translating it yields CASNEGEYSYEQYF.

The chain is built from TRBV5-6 and TRBJ2-7, with 8 bases lining up with TRBD1. The trim removed 2 bases at V and 3 bases at J, leaving 4 bases unmatched. This CDR3 contains 14 residues. CDR1 SGHDT and CDR2 YYEEEE come from the germline V gene. The CDR3 DNA follows: TGTGCCAGCAGCTTTCAAGGACAGGGCTACGAGCAGTACTTC. Its translation is CASSFQGQGYEQYF.